The sample holds many counts of the clone carrying this T cell receptor beta chain. This CDR3 has 16 amino acids. The germline V gene has CDR1 MRHNA and CDR2 SNTAGT. The V gene end was trimmed by 3 bases and the J gene end by 2 bases; junction bases not matched to a gene: 4. The TCR alpha and TCR beta cDNA libraries, bearing sample barcodes and UMIs, were generated by 5'RACE using constant-segment primers. TCRdb re-derived calls from the 5' RACE reads in MiXCR, one entry per CDR3 protein. Of around 80,000 distinct CDR3 sequences detected, 9.5% to 15% appear once; the ten largest clones hold roughly 40%. This record comes from a study of T-cell memory formation after mild COVID-19.

The TCR originated in a man younger than 35 who had mild COVID-19 (a few samples of this study predate the infection). Cell type and time point are not known. This rearrangement joins TRBV6-4 to TRBJ2-3; 11 nucleotides agree with TRBD2. The sample comprised PBMCs or a T cell subset sorted from them (not recorded which). CDR3 bases: TGTGCCAGCAGTGAGTCTAGCGGGGGGCCCACAGATACGCAGTATTTT. This encodes CASSESSGGPTDTQYF.